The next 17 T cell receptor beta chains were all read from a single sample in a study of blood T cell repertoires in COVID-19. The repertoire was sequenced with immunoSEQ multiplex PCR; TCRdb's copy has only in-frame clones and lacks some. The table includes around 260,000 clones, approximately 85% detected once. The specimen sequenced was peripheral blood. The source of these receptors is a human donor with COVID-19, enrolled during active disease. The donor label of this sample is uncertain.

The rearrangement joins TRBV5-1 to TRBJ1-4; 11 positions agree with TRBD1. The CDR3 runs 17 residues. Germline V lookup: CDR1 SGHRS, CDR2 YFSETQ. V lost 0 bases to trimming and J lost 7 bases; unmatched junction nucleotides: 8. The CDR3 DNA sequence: TGCGCCAGCAGCTTGGGGACAGGGGGCAATGTACGTGAAAAACTGTTTTTT. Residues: CASSLGTGGNVREKLFF.

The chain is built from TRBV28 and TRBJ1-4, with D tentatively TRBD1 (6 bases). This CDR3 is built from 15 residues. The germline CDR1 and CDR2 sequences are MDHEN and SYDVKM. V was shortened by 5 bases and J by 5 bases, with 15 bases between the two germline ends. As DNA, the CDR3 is TGTGCCAGCAGTCCATCACAGGGACCCAATGAAAAACTGTTTTTT. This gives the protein CASSPSQGPNEKLFF.

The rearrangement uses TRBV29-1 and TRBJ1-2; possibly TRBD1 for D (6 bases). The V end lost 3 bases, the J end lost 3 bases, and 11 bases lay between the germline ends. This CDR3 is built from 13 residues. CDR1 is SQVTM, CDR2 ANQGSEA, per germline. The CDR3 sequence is CSVEGSGDYGYTF. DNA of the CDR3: TGCAGCGTTGAGGGGTCAGGGGACTATGGCTACACCTTC.

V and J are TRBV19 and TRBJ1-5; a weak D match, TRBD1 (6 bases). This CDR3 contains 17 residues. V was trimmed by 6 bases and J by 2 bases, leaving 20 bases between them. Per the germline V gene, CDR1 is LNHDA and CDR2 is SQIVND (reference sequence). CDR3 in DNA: TGTGCCAGTAGGATAACAGGGTTAGGGTTTGGCAATCAGCCCCAGCATTTT. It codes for CASRITGLGFGNQPQHF.

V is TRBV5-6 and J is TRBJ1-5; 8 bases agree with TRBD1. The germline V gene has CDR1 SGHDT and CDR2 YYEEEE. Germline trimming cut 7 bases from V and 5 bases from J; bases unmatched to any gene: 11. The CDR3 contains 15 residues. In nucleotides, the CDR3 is TGTGCCAGCGCCCGACAGGGGCTTTTCGATCAGCCCCAGCATTTT. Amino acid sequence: CASARQGLFDQPQHF.

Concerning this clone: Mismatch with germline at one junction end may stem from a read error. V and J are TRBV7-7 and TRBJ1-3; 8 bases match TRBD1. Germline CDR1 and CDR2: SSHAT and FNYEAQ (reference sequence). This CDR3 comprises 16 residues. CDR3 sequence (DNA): TGTGCTAGCAGCTCAAACGCGGACAGGGAAGGAAACACCATATATTTT. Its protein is CASSSNADREGNTIYF.

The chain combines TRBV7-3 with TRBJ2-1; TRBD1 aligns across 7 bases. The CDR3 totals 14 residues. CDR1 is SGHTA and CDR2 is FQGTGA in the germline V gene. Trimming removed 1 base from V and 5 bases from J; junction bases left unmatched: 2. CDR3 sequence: CASSLMGQNNEQFF. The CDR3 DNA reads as TGTGCCAGCAGCTTAATGGGACAGAACAATGAGCAGTTCTTC.

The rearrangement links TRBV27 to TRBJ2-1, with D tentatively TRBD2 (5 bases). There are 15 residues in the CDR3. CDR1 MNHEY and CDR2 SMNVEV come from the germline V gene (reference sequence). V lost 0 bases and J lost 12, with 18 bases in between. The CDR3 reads CASSLSWAGFEGQFF. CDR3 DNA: TGTGCCAGCAGTTTATCATGGGCAGGTTTCGAGGGGCAGTTCTTC.

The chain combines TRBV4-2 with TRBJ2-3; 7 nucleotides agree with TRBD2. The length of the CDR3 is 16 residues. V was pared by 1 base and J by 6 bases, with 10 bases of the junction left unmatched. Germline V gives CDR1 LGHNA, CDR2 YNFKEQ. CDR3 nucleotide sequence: TGTGCCAGCAGCCAAGGAGTAACTAGCGACGACGATACGCAGTATTTT. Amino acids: CASSQGVTSDDDTQYF.

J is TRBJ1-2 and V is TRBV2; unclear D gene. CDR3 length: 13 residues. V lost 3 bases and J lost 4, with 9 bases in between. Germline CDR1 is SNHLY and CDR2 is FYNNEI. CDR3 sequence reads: CASSEGGLYGYTF. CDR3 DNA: TGTGCCAGCAGTGAGGGAGGGCTCTATGGCTACACCTTC.

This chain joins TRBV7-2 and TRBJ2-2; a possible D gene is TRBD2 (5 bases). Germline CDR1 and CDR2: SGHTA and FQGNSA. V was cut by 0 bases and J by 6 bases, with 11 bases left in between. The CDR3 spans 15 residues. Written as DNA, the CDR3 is TGTGCCAGCAGCTTAGCCGCTCGGGGTCCCGGGGAGCTGTTTTTT. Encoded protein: CASSLAARGPGELFF. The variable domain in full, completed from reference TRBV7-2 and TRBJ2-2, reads GAGVSQSPSNKVTEKGKDVELRCDPISGHTALYWYRQSLGQGLEFLIYFQGNSAPDKSGLPSDRFSAERTGGSVSTLTIQRTQQEDSAVYLCASSLAARGPGELFFGEGSRLTVL.

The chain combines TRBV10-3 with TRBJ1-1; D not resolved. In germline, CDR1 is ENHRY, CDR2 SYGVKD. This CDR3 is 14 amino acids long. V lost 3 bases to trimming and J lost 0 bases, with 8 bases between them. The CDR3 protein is CAISDPRLNTEAFF. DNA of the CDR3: TGTGCCATCAGTGACCCCAGGCTGAACACTGAAGCTTTCTTT.

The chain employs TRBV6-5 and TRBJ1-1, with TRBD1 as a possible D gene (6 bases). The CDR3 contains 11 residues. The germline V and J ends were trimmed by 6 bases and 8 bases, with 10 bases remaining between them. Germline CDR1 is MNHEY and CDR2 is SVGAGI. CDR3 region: CASRNDREAFF. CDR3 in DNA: TGTGCCAGCAGGAACGACAGGGAAGCTTTCTTT.

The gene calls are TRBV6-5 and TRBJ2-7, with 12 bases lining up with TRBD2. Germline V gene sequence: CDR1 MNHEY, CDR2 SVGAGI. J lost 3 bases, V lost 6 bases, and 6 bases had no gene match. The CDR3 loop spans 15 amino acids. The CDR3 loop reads CASRTGLAGLYEQYF. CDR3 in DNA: TGTGCCAGCAGGACCGGACTAGCGGGGCTCTACGAGCAGTACTTC.

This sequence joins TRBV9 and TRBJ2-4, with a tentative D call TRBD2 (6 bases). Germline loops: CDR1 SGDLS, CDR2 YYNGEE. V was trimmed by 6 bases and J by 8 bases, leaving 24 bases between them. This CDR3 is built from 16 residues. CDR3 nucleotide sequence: TGTGCCAGCACCCCCCGGATGAACCGGGGGTGGGACATTCAGTACTTC. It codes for CASTPRMNRGWDIQYF.

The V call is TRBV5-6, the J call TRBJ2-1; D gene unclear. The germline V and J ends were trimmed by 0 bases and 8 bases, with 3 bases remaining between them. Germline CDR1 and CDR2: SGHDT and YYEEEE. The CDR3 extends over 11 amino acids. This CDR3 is CASSLEHEQFF. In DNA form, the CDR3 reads TGTGCCAGCAGCTTGGAGCATGAGCAGTTCTTC.

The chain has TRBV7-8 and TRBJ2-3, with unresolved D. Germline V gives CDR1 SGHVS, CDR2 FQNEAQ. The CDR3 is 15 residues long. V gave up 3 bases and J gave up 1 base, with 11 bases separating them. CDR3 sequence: CASSFMSAGTDTQYF. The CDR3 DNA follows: TGTGCCAGCAGCTTCATGAGCGCTGGCACAGATACGCAGTATTTT. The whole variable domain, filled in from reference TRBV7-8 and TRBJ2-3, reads GAGVSQSPRYKVAKRGQDVALRCDPISGHVSLFWYQQALGQGPEFLTYFQNEAQLDKSGLPSDRFFAERPEGSVSTLKIQRTQQEDSAVYLCASSFMSAGTDTQYFGPGTRLTVL.